The 12 T cell receptor beta chains below come from one sample, sequenced in a study of blood T cell repertoires in COVID-19 (dated by TCRdb to 2019 to 2021). The protocol used for the library was the immunoSEQ multiplex PCR assay. Held by TCRdb, this immuneACCESS table contains in-frame sequences only and omits some clones. Under half of the omission traces to an unresolved V gene where checked; the cause of the rest is unknown. In all, the sample holds approximately 300,000 clones, and over 85% of those were seen once. In total, the top ten clones hold about a tenth of the sample. The material sequenced was PBMCs or T cells enriched from blood (not recorded which). All receptors come from a woman in her twenties or thirties who had recovered from COVID-19.

The sample holds a few counts of this clone. This chain joins TRBV6-5 and TRBJ1-2, with D unresolved. Per germline, CDR1 MNHEY and CDR2 SVGAGI. The CDR3 spans 13 residues. Trimming left V 7 bases short and J 6 bases short, with 15 bases between. CDR3 residues: CASNERGQDGYTF. CDR3 sequence (DNA): TGTGCCAGCAACGAACGGGGTCAGGATGGCTACACCTTC.

The chain links TRBV30 to TRBJ1-1, with D possibly matching TRBD1 (5 bases). V lost 6 bases, J lost 5 bases, and 28 bases lay in between. This CDR3 has 17 residues. Germline V lookup: CDR1 GTSNPN, CDR2 SVGIG (reference sequence). The CDR3 reads CACRQRDLKALFTEAFF. The CDR3 nucleotides read TGTGCCTGCAGACAGAGAGATCTTAAGGCCCTGTTTACTGAAGCTTTCTTT.

This rearrangement joins TRBV11-3 to TRBJ2-2, with a weak D call TRBD1 (6 bases). CDR1 SGHNT and CDR2 YENEEA come from the germline V gene. Trimming cost V 5 bases and J 1 base, with 17 bases left between them. The CDR3 is made up of 17 amino acids. The CDR3 DNA reads as TGTGCCAGCAGCCCAGACGACAGGCTAAAGAACACCGGGGAGCTGTTTTTT. Translated, it gives CASSPDDRLKNTGELFF.

The chain recombines TRBV30 with TRBJ1-1; TRBD1 aligns across 8 bases. This CDR3 comprises 12 residues. Trimming at V came to 5 bases and at J to 4 bases, leaving 3 bases not matched to a gene. Germline CDR1 GTSNPN, CDR2 SVGIG (reference sequence). CDR3 sequence reads: CAWGQGGTEAFF. The CDR3 DNA reads TGTGCCTGGGGACAGGGTGGCACTGAAGCTTTCTTT.

The chain has TRBV10-2 and TRBJ2-5, with a weak D call TRBD1 (5 bases). Trimming removed 3 bases at V and 1 base at J, with 9 bases between. Germline values: CDR1 WSHSY, CDR2 SAAADI. The CDR3 totals 14 residues. This chain's CDR3 is CASSDWGGQETQYF. The CDR3 region has the DNA TGCGCCAGCAGTGATTGGGGCGGCCAAGAGACCCAGTACTTC.

This chain joins TRBV12-3 or TRBV12-4 and TRBJ1-1; D might be TRBD1 (6 bases). V was cut by 3 bases and J by 3 bases, with 8 bases left in between. The length of the CDR3 is 13 residues. Here the CDR3 DNA reads TGTGCCAGCAGTTTTAAGGGGGACACTGAAGCTTTCTTT. Protein sequence: CASSFKGDTEAFF.

The CDR3 protein is CASSPFQDSEAFF. The CDR3 coding sequence is TGTGCCAGCAGCCCTTTTCAGGACAGTGAAGCTTTCTTT. J is TRBJ1-1 and V is TRBV5-6, with TRBD1 as a possible D gene (6 bases). Germline-derived CDR1 and CDR2 are SGHDT and YYEEEE. V lost 4 bases, J lost 7 bases, and 14 bases lay in between. This CDR3 comprises 13 residues. Complete variable domain (other parts from reference TRBV5-6 and TRBJ1-1): DAGVTQSPTHLIKTRGQQVTLRCSPKSGHDTVSWYQQALGQGPQFIFQYYEEEERQRGNFPDRFSGHQFPNYSSELNVNALLLGDSALYLCASSPFQDSEAFFGQGTRLTVV.

This clone was seen only once. The chain links TRBV13 to TRBJ1-5, with unresolved D. Trimming stripped 2 bases from V and 5 bases from J, with 16 bases between. The CDR3 contains 16 residues. Germline CDR1 reads PRHDT; CDR2 reads FYEKMQ (reference sequence). As DNA, the CDR3 is TGTGCCAGCAGCTTACTTTTGGGCTTACATTATCAGCCCCAGCATTTT. Translation gives CASSLLLGLHYQPQHF.

Only one count was recorded for this clone. The chain combines TRBV18 with TRBJ1-5; no clear D. CDR3 length: 13 amino acids. Between the trimmed V and J ends, which lost 3 bases and 5 bases, there was a span of 8 bases. CDR1 and CDR2 (germline): KGHSH, LQKENI. The CDR3 loop is CASSPSRDQPQHF. CDR3 DNA: TGTGCCAGCTCACCTTCCCGGGATCAGCCCCAGCATTTT.

The V and J genes are TRBV28 and TRBJ2-2; D perhaps matches TRBD2 (6 bases). Trimming took 5 bases from V and 15 from J, leaving 22 bases between them. The CDR3 spans 14 residues. Germline V gives CDR1 MDHEN, CDR2 SYDVKM. The CDR3 nucleotides read TGTGCCAGCAGTCGACCGGTGAATAGCGGAGCGTTGTTTTTT. Translating gives CASSRPVNSGALFF. Variable domain in full (rest from reference TRBV28 and TRBJ2-2): DVKVTQSSRYLVKRTGEKVFLECVQDMDHENMFWYRQDPGLGLRLIYFSYDVKMKEKGDIPEGYSVSREKKERFSLILESASTNQTSMYLCASSRPVNSGALFFGEGSRLTVL.

This chain links TRBV25-1 with TRBJ1-2; D not resolved. The V end was cut by 1 base, the J end by 5 bases, with 11 bases between. The CDR3 has 14 amino acids. Per the germline V gene, CDR1 is MGHDK and CDR2 is SYGVNS. This chain's CDR3 is CASSEWAGDYGYTF. The DNA of the CDR3 is TGTGCCAGCAGTGAATGGGCCGGTGATTATGGCTACACCTTC.

The chain combines TRBV7-8 with TRBJ1-1; a possible D gene is TRBD1 (5 bases). CDR1 and CDR2 (germline): SGHVS, FQNEAQ. The CDR3 extends over 14 amino acids. Trimming removed 5 bases at V and 0 bases at J, with 10 bases between. In DNA, the CDR3 is TGTGCCAGCAGCCCAAGGGGCGTGAACACTGAAGCTTTCTTT. It translates to CASSPRGVNTEAFF.